The next 11 T cell receptor beta chains were all read from a single sample in a study of shared clonotypes between healthy human individuals. Generated by immunoSEQ multiplex PCR, the TCRdb table keeps only in-frame clones and is missing some. Of about 520,000 clones in the sample, 81% were seen once. Sequencing was done on a sample of PBMCs. Receptors were obtained from a woman aged 40-49 years in good health. Some clones in this sample may be carry-over from other donors' samples.

The chain is built from TRBV5-6 and TRBJ2-5; 12 positions match TRBD1. With V trimmed by 4 bases and J by 4 bases, 2 bases remained unmatched. The CDR3 is 14 amino acids. Germline V gene lookup returns CDR1 SGHDT and CDR2 YYEEEE. CDR3 in amino acids: CASSGDRGLETQYF. DNA for the CDR3: TGTGCCAGCAGCGGGGACAGGGGGCTAGAGACCCAGTACTTC.

This clone was detected a few times. The chain recombines TRBV28 with TRBJ2-1; D unresolved. CDR3 length: 13 residues. V was clipped by 3 bases and J by 7 bases, with 10 bases between them. Germline assignment: CDR1 MDHEN and CDR2 SYDVKM. CDR3 coding DNA: TGTGCCAGCAGTTTCTGGGTCCGGAATGAGCAGTTCTTC. This translates into CASSFWVRNEQFF. Supplemented by reference TRBV28 and TRBJ2-1, the full variable domain reads DVKVTQSSRYLVKRTGEKVFLECVQDMDHENMFWYRQDPGLGLRLIYFSYDVKMKEKGDIPEGYSVSREKKERFSLILESASTNQTSMYLCASSFWVRNEQFFGPGTRLTVL.

This rearrangement joins TRBV30 to TRBJ2-3; the match to TRBD2 covers 9 bases. CDR1 is GTSNPN and CDR2 is SVGIG in the germline V gene (reference sequence). This CDR3 spans 15 amino acids. V lost 4 bases, J lost 3 bases, and 8 bases stayed unmatched. Here the CDR3 DNA reads TGTGCCTGGACCGCGGGAGGGGGAGGGACAGATACGCAGTATTTT. Residues: CAWTAGGGGTDTQYF.

The chain joins TRBV6-5 to TRBJ2-7; 8 bases are a match to TRBD2. The CDR3 has 15 amino acids. Germline CDR1 MNHEY, CDR2 SVGAGI. Trimming removed 7 bases from V and 6 bases from J; junction bases left unmatched: 14. CDR3 sequence reads: CASTLTPDSGGEQYF. CDR3 DNA sequence: TGTGCCAGCACCCTTACCCCGGACAGCGGGGGCGAGCAGTACTTC.

A word on this clone: Only one base separates this from a far larger clonotype, so it likely reflects a read error. Other DNA variants within this sample encode the same CDR3. The chain combines TRBV28 with TRBJ2-5; D is uncertain. The germline V gene has CDR1 MDHEN and CDR2 SYDVKM. The CDR3 length is 12 residues. CDR3 bases: TGCGCCAGCAGTGGGTACCAAGAGACCCAGTACTTC. This sequence encodes CASSGYQETQYF.

In DNA form, the CDR3 reads TGTGCCAGCAGCCAAGATACAGGACAGGTGGATGAAAAACTGTTTTTT. Encoded protein: CASSQDTGQVDEKLFF. V is TRBV4-2 and J is TRBJ1-4; 7 bases line up with TRBD1. The ends lost 0 bases at V and 6 bases at J; junction bases unmatched: 7. The CDR3 runs 16 residues. Germline CDR1 is LGHNA and CDR2 is YNFKEQ.

V and J are TRBV11-3 and TRBJ2-1; D ambiguous. Trimming cost V 5 bases and J 6 bases, with 11 bases left between them. CDR3 length: 13 amino acids. The V gene's germline CDR1 is SGHNT and CDR2 YENEEA. The CDR3 reads CASSPLSGNEQFF. Written as DNA, the CDR3 is TGTGCCAGCAGCCCCCTCTCGGGCAATGAGCAGTTCTTC. Variable domain in full (rest from reference TRBV11-3 and TRBJ2-1): EAGVVQSPRYKIIEKKQPVAFWCNPISGHNTLYWYLQNLGQGPELLIRYENEEAVDDSQLPKDRFSAERLKGVDSTLKIQPAELGDSAVYLCASSPLSGNEQFFGPGTRLTVL.

V usage is TRBV25-1 and J usage is TRBJ2-2, with 9 bases that match TRBD1. Germline CDR1 is MGHDK and CDR2 is SYGVNS. The CDR3 has 18 residues. V was pared by 1 base and J by 4 bases, with 10 bases of the junction left unmatched. The CDR3 sequence is CASSEFKGQGRGTGELFF. The CDR3 nucleotides are TGTGCCAGCAGTGAATTTAAGGGACAGGGAAGAGGCACCGGGGAGCTGTTTTTT.

The chain has TRBV15 and TRBJ2-4; TRBD2 matches at 7 bases. V lost 0 bases and J lost 6; bases outside the gene matches: 5. Germline CDR1 is LNHNV and CDR2 is YYDKDF (reference sequence). This CDR3 is 15 amino acids long. CDR3 in amino acids: CATSRDRASGNIQYF. CDR3 nucleotide sequence: TGTGCCACCAGCAGAGATCGGGCTAGCGGAAACATTCAGTACTTC.

This chain connects TRBV7-3 to TRBJ2-2, with a weak D call TRBD1 (6 bases). The ends were cut back, 3 bases at V and 10 bases at J, with 12 bases in the middle. This CDR3 has 13 amino acids. The V gene's germline CDR1 is SGHTA and CDR2 FQGTGA. The CDR3 reads CASSFIRGQELFF. DNA of the CDR3: TGTGCCAGCAGCTTCATCAGGGGACAGGAGCTGTTTTTT.

The V and J genes are TRBV27 and TRBJ2-5, with D tentatively TRBD1 or TRBD2 (5 bases each). The last part of the DNA fits TRBJ2-7 better; the J call may be wrong. CDR1 MNHEY and CDR2 SMNVEV come from the germline V gene (reference sequence). The length of the CDR3 is 15 residues. CDR3 loop: CASSLSYSGGNEQYF. The CDR3 DNA reads TGTGCCAGCAGTTTATCCTATTCTGGGGGAAACGAGCAGTACTTC.